This TCR beta chain was sequenced in a study of T cells in pancreatic ductal adenocarcinoma. Overall study results and limits: No significant tumor-blood clonality difference; means were about 0.11 and 0.072. The resected pancreatic cancer cohort was biased toward the minority with early-stage disease. Unique clonotypes were around 8-fold more numerous in blood than in tumor.

Surgery without prior neoadjuvant therapy was the treatment of the selected pancreatic ductal adenocarcinoma patients. Comment on this clone: Its antigen is unidentified.

Sequencing was performed with immunoSEQ multiplex PCR; in TCRdb, only in-frame clones are kept and a portion is missing. The sample holds approximately 97,000 clones, 90% to 95% seen once. The CDR3 covers 19 residues. Sequenced: PBMCs. The rearrangement joins TRBV12-2 to TRBJ2-7; the D call TRBD2 from the table was never checked on the DNA. TRBV12-2 is flagged as a pseudogene. The TCR comes from a human donor with pancreatic ductal adenocarcinoma. CDR3 DNA: TGTGCAAGTCGCCCCTTGACTAGCGGGTCGGCCTCCCGGGCCTACGAGCAGTACTTC. Its protein is CASRPLTSGSASRAYEQYF.